This T cell receptor (beta chain) was captured by sequencing in a study of shared clonotypes between healthy human individuals (dated by TCRdb to about 2020). In terms of the full investigation: A couple of women and a few men aged 18 to 49 years were included in the cohort. For each donor, CD4 naive and CD4 memory were each given three plates, CD8 naive was given two plates, and CD8 memory was given one plate. The study deeply sequenced blood TCR repertoires of about 5 healthy adults to estimate repertoire size and the extent of clonotype sharing between individuals. To increase sequencing depth and limit assay-specific biases, different laboratories used diverse techniques to prepare libraries and sequence TCR repertoires. Per donor, leukapheresis produced somewhere between about 0.94 and 9 billion PBMCs.

The donors were healthy, HIV-negative adults with no recently reported acute infections or vaccinations. Only Caucasian adults living in Nashville, Tennessee, USA were represented among the donors. CD4+ T cells were enriched by magnetic negative selection; naive cells were then positively selected on CD45RA, and the negative fraction formed the memory subset. Blood was collected by leukapheresis, and PBMCs were isolated by Ficoll-Histopaque density gradient centrifugation and then cryopreserved in liquid nitrogen vapor phase. Analytical flow cytometry was used to check the purity and quantity of every magnetically sorted T cell population. Genomic DNA was isolated from every sorted fraction and measured by UV absorbance on a Nanodrop 2000c. The CDR3 sequence holds 16 residues, the cysteine and phenylalanine included. The sequence is cut down to CDR3 DNA, 48 bases in frame from base 1. CDR1 SGHRS and CDR2 YFSETQ were looked up in the germline V gene. Unmatched junction bases come to 5, with V trimmed by 0 bases and J by 2 bases.

Results and caveats for the whole study, not just this receptor: Because the study included a small number of donors, the genetic and exposure-history diversity represented was limited. Sampling was restricted to blood, and TCR repertoires in tissue are likely to differ from TCR repertoires in blood. Clonotypes shared by all four sorted-subset donors showed higher generation probabilities than non-shared clonotypes. Naive subsets generally had larger estimated clonotype richness than memory subsets did. Across several donors, approximately 5% of naive CD4, roughly 3.4% of naive CD8, around 2.5% of memory CD4, and 0.4% to 0.45% of memory CD8 clonotypes were shared. Based on pairwise subsampling, the degree of clonotype sharing among donors was expected to be affected by sequencing depth. Even with the large sequencing depth, rarefaction of the sorted-subset datasets indicated that sequencing was incomplete.

As regards this clone: Its target antigen remains unknown. No quality values exist for individual bases; no much larger clone is one base distant.

Using the deep immunoSEQ assay, TCR CDR3 regions were amplified from genomic DNA by multiplex PCR. Genomic DNA extracted from each cell subset was distributed evenly over all wells of several immunoSEQ 96-well plates, and each plate served as one replicate. Each replicate PCR for sorted subsets received 150 to 250 ng genomic DNA, equal to about 30,000 T cell genomes. Purified libraries were quantified with a Qubit 3.0 fluorometer, sized on a Bioanalyzer 2100, and re-quantified with the KAPA Library Quantification kit. Every immunoSEQ 96-well plate was sequenced on a separate single-read 150-cycle Illumina NextSeq 550 flow cell. The study's processing was this. Because only junctional sequences without quality scores were contained in the immunoSEQ output, filtering matching that applied to full-length reads could not be performed. Sequences were annotated with PyIR, a Python wrapper for IgBLAST v1.9, and V/J genes and CDR3 were assigned using IMGT germline references. Reads with weak V/J assignments (E-value above 1e-6), missing CDR3, stop codons, out-of-frame junctions, or ambiguous translated residues were removed. A V3J clonotype was defined by an identical inferred V gene, J gene, and CDR3 amino acid sequence. Percentage overlap between repertoires was computed as shared unique clonotypes divided by the size of the smaller repertoire. Repertoire richness was assessed with RTK rarefaction, the Chao1 estimator, and Recon v2.1 estimates of unobserved clonotypes. OLGA was used to compute generation probabilities for all TCRbeta clonotypes that the gDNA method yielded from four donors. Held by TCRdb, this immuneACCESS table contains in-frame sequences only and omits some clones. Under half of the omission traces to an unresolved V gene where checked; the cause of the rest is unknown. The V and J calls and clone size come from that table; D and trimming were worked out from the DNA. The sample contains 1,400,000 or so clones, 98% to 99% of them found a single time. Roughly 0.35% of the sample goes to the ten largest clones.

Recombination joined TRBV5-1 with TRBJ1-3; 7 nucleotides in the junction match TRBD1. Sequences were obtained from naive CD4+ T cells sorted from blood. The cell subset or site label on this specimen signifies: CD45RA+ positively selected. This clonotype was obtained from a man in his thirties or forties in good health. CDR3 reads: CASSLEVTGTGNTIYF. In nucleotides, the sequence is TGCGCCAGCAGCTTGGAAGTGACAGGGACTGGAAACACCATATATTTT.